The 4 T cell receptor beta chains given below trace back to one sample, sequenced in a study of tumor and adjacent non-tumor tissue in lung cancer. The template was RNA from unsorted bulk tissue. The library came from three nested PCR rounds adapted from ARM-PCR protocols. TCRdb reanalysed the multiplex PCR reads using MiXCR and keeps one entry per CDR3 protein. This sample has approximately 70,000 distinct CDR3 sequences; around three quarters occur once, and the top ten carry 28%. Material for sequencing was lung tumor tissue. The receptors originated from a man in his sixties with non-small cell lung cancer.

About this clonotype: An end of the junction differs from the germline gene, which may be a read error. The chain couples TRBV10-3 to TRBJ2-6; 14 positions agree with TRBD2. The CDR3 runs to 20 residues. Germline V gives CDR1 ENHRY, CDR2 SYGVKD. This CDR3 reads CAISEYGTSGRDSGANVLTF. The CDR3 nucleotides read TGTGCCATCAGTGAATATGGGACTAGCGGGAGAGACTCTGGAGCCAACGTCCTGACATTC.

As for this clonotype: The junction does not match germline at one end; this may be a read error. The chain employs TRBV19 and TRBJ2-1; 7 bases fit TRBD2. This CDR3 contains 18 residues. CDR1 is LNHDA and CDR2 is SQIVND in the germline V gene (reference sequence). The CDR3 sequence is CASRPSSTPAGAYNEQLF. In nucleotides, the CDR3 is TGTGCTAGTCGGCCCTCTAGCACCCCGGCGGGAGCCTACAATGAGCAGCTCTTC. The full variable domain, with the rest looked up from reference TRBV19 and TRBJ2-1, is DGGITQSPKYLFRKEGQNVTLSCEQNLNHDAMYWYRQDPGQGLRLIYYSQIVNDFQKGDIAEGYSVSREKKESFPLTVTSAQKNPTAFYLCASRPSSTPAGAYNEQLFGPGTRLTVL.

A remark on this clonotype: Since no conserved phenylalanine or tryptophan closes the CDR3, a read error is the likely cause. J is TRBJ2-7 and V is TRBV11-1; 8 bases are a match to TRBD2. The germline V gene encodes CDR1 SGHAT and CDR2 FQDESV (reference sequence). CDR3 size: 15 residues. Here the CDR3 reads CVSSSDRGGRYEQYL. In DNA, the CDR3 is TGTGTCAGCAGCTCAGACCGGGGGGGCCGCTACGAGCAGTACTTA.

This clonotype was recorded only once. The V gene is TRBV6-1, the J gene TRBJ2-1; TRBD2 agrees at 11 bases. Germline V gene lookup returns CDR1 MNHNS and CDR2 SASEGT. The ends lost 5 bases at V and 7 bases at J; junction bases unmatched: 7. The CDR3 consists of 15 residues. This CDR3 is CASSTLAGGGNEQFF. The CDR3 DNA sequence: TGTGCCAGCAGTACCCTAGCGGGAGGAGGAAATGAGCAGTTCTTC.